These 17 T cell receptor beta chains came from one sample sequenced in a study of blood T cell repertoires in COVID-19. Assay: immunoSEQ multiplex PCR; the TCRdb copy retains only in-frame clones and omits some. The sample holds roughly 100,000 clones, roughly 90% seen once. Source material: peripheral blood. The receptors shown here come from a woman older than 75 in a cohort sampled during active COVID-19.

The rearrangement uses TRBV27 and TRBJ2-3; D gene ambiguous. The V gene's germline CDR1 is MNHEY and CDR2 SMNVEV (reference sequence). Trimming stripped 3 bases from V and 0 bases from J, with 10 bases between. The length of the CDR3 is 15 residues. The CDR3 region has the DNA TGTGCCAGCAGTTTGAAGCTACTTAGCACAGATACGCAGTATTTT. It translates to CASSLKLLSTDTQYF.

The chain has TRBV7-2 and TRBJ1-1; D call uncertain. The CDR3 sequence is 13 residues long. V lost 5 bases and J 0 bases, leaving 7 bases between the germline ends. Germline assignment: CDR1 SGHTA and CDR2 FQGNSA. In DNA form, the CDR3 reads TGTGCCAGCAGCGGAGAGGTGAACACTGAAGCTTTCTTT. Translated: CASSGEVNTEAFF.

For the CDR3, the DNA is TGTGCCAGTAGTTCCCGCGGGGGGGGCTACACAGATACGCAGTATTTT. Protein sequence: CASSSRGGGYTDTQYF. V usage is TRBV19 and J usage is TRBJ2-3, with TRBD2 identical over 9 bases. Germline CDR1 reads LNHDA; CDR2 reads SQIVND (reference sequence). The length of the CDR3 is 16 residues. V was clipped by 5 bases and J by 2 bases; unmatched bases: 8.

The CDR3 region is CAISEGAGNTIYF. The CDR3, as DNA: TGTGCCATCAGTGAAGGGGCTGGAAACACCATATATTTT. V gene TRBV10-3 combines with J gene TRBJ1-3, with a weak D call TRBD1 (5 bases). Germline CDR1 is ENHRY and CDR2 is SYGVKD. Between the trimmed V and J ends, which lost 3 bases and 2 bases, there was a span of 5 bases. CDR3 length: 13 residues.

The chain carries TRBV28 and TRBJ2-7; no definite D call. Trimming took off 4 bases at V and 6 bases at J, with 13 bases between the two ends. The CDR3 extends over 13 amino acids. CDR1 is MDHEN, CDR2 SYDVKM, per germline. This chain's CDR3 is CASSSDLSGEQYF. Written as DNA, the CDR3 is TGTGCCAGCAGTTCCGACTTGTCGGGCGAGCAGTACTTC. Variable domain in full (rest from reference TRBV28 and TRBJ2-7): DVKVTQSSRYLVKRTGEKVFLECVQDMDHENMFWYRQDPGLGLRLIYFSYDVKMKEKGDIPEGYSVSREKKERFSLILESASTNQTSMYLCASSSDLSGEQYFGPGTRLTVT.

This sequence joins TRBV6-5 and TRBJ2-7, with D maybe TRBD1 (6 bases). The V and J ends lost 10 bases and 3 bases respectively, with 16 bases between them. Germline CDR1 is MNHEY and CDR2 is SVGAGI. The CDR3 sequence is 13 residues long. The CDR3 bases are TGTGCCACAGGGGCAGGGGTGAGCTACGAGCAGTACTTC. This translates into CATGAGVSYEQYF.

Only one count was recorded for this clone. Other nucleotide sequences in the sample specify the same CDR3. The V gene is TRBV4-2, the J gene TRBJ2-5, with D possibly matching TRBD2 (5 bases). Trimming left V 1 base short and J 4 bases short, with 10 bases between. The CDR3 sequence is 14 residues long. CDR1 is LGHNA, CDR2 YNFKEQ, per germline. CDR3 bases: TGTGCCAGCAGCCAAGCAGGAGGCCGAGAGACCCAGTACTTC. It translates to CASSQAGGRETQYF.

V is TRBV19 and J is TRBJ2-1; 8 nucleotides align to TRBD1. The junction had 8 bases not matched to a gene; V was cut back by 7 bases and J by 3 bases. Germline V lookup: CDR1 LNHDA, CDR2 SQIVND (reference sequence). CDR3 length equals 15 residues. The CDR3 bases are TGTGCCAGTACCCCCGGGACAGGCAACTACAATGAGCAGTTCTTC. This translates into CASTPGTGNYNEQFF.

The chain couples TRBV2 to TRBJ2-3; D call uncertain. CDR1 SNHLY and CDR2 FYNNEI come from the germline V gene. This CDR3 region has 13 residues. The V and J ends lost 5 bases and 1 base respectively, with 7 bases between them. The CDR3 DNA sequence: TGTGCCAGCAGTTGGCAGGGCACAGATACGCAGTATTTT. This gives the protein CASSWQGTDTQYF.

This CDR3 is CASTRTGSNNEQFF. CDR3 nucleotides: TGTGCCAGCACCCGGACAGGGTCCAACAATGAGCAGTTCTTC. The chain has TRBV18 and TRBJ2-1; 8 nucleotides line up with TRBD1. CDR1 and CDR2 from the germline V gene are KGHSH and LQKENI. With 8 bases clipped from V and 5 bases from J, the junction kept 8 bases outside the gene matches. The CDR3 is made up of 14 amino acids.

This clone came up a few times. The CDR3 nucleotides are TGTGCCAGCAGTGAAGGATCGGCGGGCCAGCCCCAGCATTTT. Encoded protein: CASSEGSAGQPQHF. The chain has TRBV2 and TRBJ1-5, with D unclear. CDR1 SNHLY and CDR2 FYNNEI come from the germline V gene. The CDR3 runs 14 residues. The ends were cut back, 1 base at V and 7 bases at J, with 11 bases in the middle.

Concerning this clone: This sample includes further DNA sequences coding for the same CDR3. The chain is built from TRBV30 and TRBJ2-5, with TRBD2 matching over 7 bases. CDR3 size: 13 residues. Germline V gene sequence: CDR1 GTSNPN, CDR2 SVGIG (reference sequence). V dropped 3 bases and J dropped 10; count of bases not matched to a gene: 11. The CDR3 region is CAWRAGEGRDQYF. The CDR3 region has the DNA TGTGCCTGGAGGGCGGGGGAGGGAAGAGACCAGTACTTC.

The CDR3 nucleotides read TGTGCCAGCAGTCCCGGGACAACCCTCGGTGGCTACACCTTC. It encodes CASSPGTTLGGYTF. The chain couples TRBV28 to TRBJ1-2, with a tentative D call TRBD1 (6 bases). This CDR3 spans 14 amino acids. The V end was cut by 5 bases, the J end by 7 bases, with 17 bases between. Germline V gene lookup returns CDR1 MDHEN and CDR2 SYDVKM.

The chain is built from TRBV6-6 and TRBJ1-2, with 8 bases aligning to TRBD1. Germline lookup yields CDR1 MNHNY and CDR2 SVGAGI (reference sequence). This CDR3 has 14 residues. V lost 3 bases to trimming and J lost 6 bases; unmatched junction nucleotides: 6. The CDR3 sequence is CASSYSQGADGYTF. The DNA for the CDR3 is TGTGCCAGCAGTTATTCGCAGGGGGCGGATGGCTACACCTTC.

To note about this clone: This CDR3 is also generated by other DNA sequences in the sample. This chain connects TRBV12-3 or TRBV12-4 to TRBJ1-5; D gene unclear. The CDR3 is 13 amino acids. V lost 1 base to trimming and J lost 5 bases, with 6 bases between them. The CDR3 loop is CASSLGQYQPQHF. CDR3 nucleotides: TGTGCCAGCAGTTTAGGCCAGTATCAGCCCCAGCATTTT.

This clone was recorded once. The rearrangement joins TRBV2 to TRBJ1-6; tentatively, D is TRBD1 (6 bases). The germline V gene has CDR1 SNHLY and CDR2 FYNNEI. The CDR3 has 15 residues. Trimming shortened V by 5 bases and J by 7 bases, and 15 bases separated the two germline ends. CDR3 coding DNA: TGTGCCAGCAGTCTGGCTGGACAGACGAATTCACCCCTCCACTTT. This gives the protein CASSLAGQTNSPLHF.

The V and J genes are TRBV4-2 and TRBJ2-3; possible D gene TRBD2, 5 bases. Germline V gives CDR1 LGHNA, CDR2 YNFKEQ. This CDR3 region has 15 residues. V was trimmed by 0 bases and J by 2 bases, leaving 9 bases between them. CDR3 sequence: CASSQERLATDTQYF. The DNA of the CDR3 is TGTGCCAGCAGCCAAGAGCGGCTAGCCACAGATACGCAGTATTTT.